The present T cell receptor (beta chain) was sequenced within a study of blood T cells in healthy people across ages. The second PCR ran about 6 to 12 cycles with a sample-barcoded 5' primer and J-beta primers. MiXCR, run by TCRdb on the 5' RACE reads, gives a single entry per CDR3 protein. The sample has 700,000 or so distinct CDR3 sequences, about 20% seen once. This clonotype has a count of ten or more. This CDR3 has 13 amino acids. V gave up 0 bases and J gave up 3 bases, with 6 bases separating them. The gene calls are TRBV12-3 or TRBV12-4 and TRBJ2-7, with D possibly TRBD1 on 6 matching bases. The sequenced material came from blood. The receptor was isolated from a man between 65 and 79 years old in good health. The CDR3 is CASSLAGGYEQYF. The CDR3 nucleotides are TGTGCCAGCAGTTTAGCAGGGGGCTACGAGCAGTACTTC.